In this sample, the clone carrying this T cell receptor beta chain turned up a few times. The data were obtained in a study of identical twins. The germline V gene has CDR1 SGHNT and CDR2 YENEEA. CDR3 length: 13 amino acids. J gave up 6 bases and V 3 bases, and 4 bases lay outside the gene matches. In TCRdb, the 5' RACE reads were re-called with MiXCR into one record per CDR3 protein. The repertoire holds about 690,000 distinct CDR3 sequences, with approximately 6.1% as singletons. Every sampled donor was Caucasian and healthy. This chain links TRBV11-3 with TRBJ1-2; TRBD1 agrees at 7 bases. Sample: naive T cells sorted from blood. This TCR came from a young man in good health. The CDR3: CASSLQGVHGYTF. CDR3 DNA: TGTGCCAGCAGCTTGCAGGGGGTCCATGGCTACACCTTC.